The entry below describes one TCR beta chain. This clonotype was counted many times. Its specific antigen is unknown. Base-call qualities are not available, and no considerably larger clone is one nucleotide away. This sample is part of a study of CD8 T cells in ankylosing spondylitis (dated by TCRdb to 2016 to 2017). Context from the whole study: T cell receptor beta repertoires were profiled in healthy donors and ankylosing spondylitis patients so that disease-linked TCR variants could be found. In total, the full study cohort was made up of approximately 99 healthy donors and 25 to 30 ankylosing spondylitis patients. Peripheral blood was sampled, and synovial fluid was additionally collected from ankylosing spondylitis patients.

Results and caveats for the whole study, not just this receptor: Some of the motif variants had been reported before in the synovial fluid and blood of reactive arthritis patients, a finding that suggests common disease-initiation mechanisms. Blood from ankylosing spondylitis patients appeared to be characterized by a TCR beta motif composed of about eight highly homologous amino acid variants. A CD8+ phenotype was shown by the disease-linked clones, which were found at relatively low frequencies in peripheral blood. According to the report, matched synovial fluid samples from ankylosing spondylitis patients were significantly enriched for the disease-linked clones.

Sequencer: Illumina HiSeq 2500. TCR beta libraries were prepared by quantitative 5'-RACE with molecular barcodes. The original pipeline was this. A new computational method based on a probabilistic model of VDJ rearrangement was used to identify disease-linked TCR variants. TCRdb trimmed public reads at Q25 via fastp, called clones via MiXCR and kept in-frame beta chains. When rows share a CDR3 protein, they turn into one entry using the most common DNA and genes. TCRdb's processing, not the authors' own work, is the source of the V and J calls. In this sample the table shows about 150,000 distinct CDR3 sequences, around a third of which occur a single time. The ten largest make up 4.5% to 6% of the sample. Synovial fluid samples were matched to blood samples from the same ankylosing spondylitis patients. CDR1 and CDR2 are drawn from the germline V gene (reference sequence): SEHNR, FQNEAQ. Germline trimming: 11 bases from V, 4 bases from J; junction bases outside gene matches: 8. Reading from cysteine to phenylalanine, the CDR3 counts 13 amino acids. Only the CDR3 portion is preserved as DNA: 39 bases, with reading frame beginning at the first base.

This TCR was recovered from a male donor with ankylosing spondylitis. The sample taken for sequencing was synovial fluid, either unsorted or a sorted T cell fraction (not recorded which). Recombination joined TRBV7-9 with TRBJ2-5; 9 bases in between match TRBD2. The CDR3 loop reads CAPGPAGGETQYF. The DNA is TGTGCCCCCGGACCAGCGGGGGGAGAGACCCAGTACTTC.